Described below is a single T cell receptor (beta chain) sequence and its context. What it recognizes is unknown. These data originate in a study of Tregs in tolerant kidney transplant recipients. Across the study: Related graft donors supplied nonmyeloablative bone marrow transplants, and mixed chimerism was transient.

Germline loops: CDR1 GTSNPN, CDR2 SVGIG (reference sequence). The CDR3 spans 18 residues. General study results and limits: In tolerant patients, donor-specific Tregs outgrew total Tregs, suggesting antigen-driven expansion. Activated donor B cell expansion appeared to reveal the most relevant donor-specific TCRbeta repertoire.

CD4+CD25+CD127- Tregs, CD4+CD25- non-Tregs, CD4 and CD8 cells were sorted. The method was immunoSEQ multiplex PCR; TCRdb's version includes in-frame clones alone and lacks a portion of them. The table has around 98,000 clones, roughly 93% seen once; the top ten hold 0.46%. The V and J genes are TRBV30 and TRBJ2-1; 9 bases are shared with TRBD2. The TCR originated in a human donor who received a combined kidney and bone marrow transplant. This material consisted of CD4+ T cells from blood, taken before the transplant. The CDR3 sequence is CAPGVYGGGVLAGLEQFF. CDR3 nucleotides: TGTGCTCCTGGAGTGTACGGAGGGGGCGTTCTAGCGGGACTTGAGCAGTTCTTC.